This TCR beta chain was identified during a study of shared clonotypes between healthy human individuals. Whole-study context: Researchers drew samples from a couple of women and a few men aged 18 to 49.

Only CD45RO-negative cells positively selected for CCR7 counted as naive CD8 cells, so terminally differentiated effector memory CD45RA+ cells were excluded. Donors, without exception, were Caucasian adults residing in Nashville, Tennessee. Each subset's genomic DNA was split evenly across several immunoSEQ plates. Profiling relied on immunoSEQ multiplex PCR, and the TCRdb table lists in-frame clones only, not all of them. The sample lists about 820,000 clones; more than 85% were seen once. Study-level findings and limits: Four donors held roughly 5% of naive CD4 clonotypes in common.

Germline values: CDR1 SGHVS, CDR2 FNYEAQ. The CDR3 has 16 residues. Trimming stripped 4 bases from V and 3 bases from J, with 19 bases between. To note about this clone: Its antigen remains unidentified.

The sequence was collected from a man in his thirties or forties in good health. Material: naive CD8+ T cells sorted from blood. The genes are TRBV7-6 and TRBJ2-7; no firm D call. The CDR3 protein is CASSSSDWVSFYEQYF. CDR3 coding DNA: TGTGCCAGCAGCTCCTCAGACTGGGTCTCTTTCTACGAGCAGTACTTC.